The rows below give T cell receptor beta chains drawn from one sample of a study of blood T cell repertoires in COVID-19. Using immunoSEQ multiplex PCR, the repertoire was profiled, and TCRdb retains in-frame clones only, with some absent. The repertoire holds around 170,000 clones, with 88% as singletons. Sample: PBMCs or T cells enriched from blood (not recorded which). These receptor sequences come from a woman between 18 and 30 years old who had recovered from COVID-19. Both conserved end residues are part of each CDR3. Clone size is stated in some rows and not others, as once, few, many or a class when expanded.

v_gene,j_gene,abundance,CDR3aa
TRBV7-2,TRBJ2-7,.,CASSLLLAGAGEQYF
TRBV6-2/TRBV6-3,TRBJ2-2,few,CASSYEPYGELFF
TRBV6-5,TRBJ2-7,.,CAGDLAGGSGKQYF
TRBV7-2,TRBJ2-5,.,CASSLWPAGQGEETQYF
TRBV5-6,TRBJ2-2,.,CASSPGTGFTGELFF
TRBV6-1,TRBJ2-6,.,CASSEGPLGGANVLTF
TRBV11-2,TRBJ1-4,.,CASSLATGGGEKLFF
TRBV5-1,TRBJ2-5,.,CASSLVSGQETQYF
TRBV5-5,TRBJ2-5,.,CASSLASSGGISEETQYF
TRBV28,TRBJ1-4,.,CASIDRRNEKLFF
TRBV7-8,TRBJ1-2,.,CASSLAQVYGYTF
TRBV7-9,TRBJ2-1,.,CASSLAGAGSYNEQFF
TRBV29-1,TRBJ2-1,.,CSATSGGANEQFF
TRBV19,TRBJ2-7,.,CASSSGGDYEQYF
TRBV6-1,TRBJ1-6,once,CASSEVGRNNSPLHF
TRBV3-1/TRBV3-2,TRBJ1-3,.,CASSATYDRGRGGNTIYF
TRBV6-5,TRBJ1-5,once,CASSRQGGNQPQHF
TRBV4-3,TRBJ1-2,.,CASSQYGGPYGYTF
TRBV3-1/TRBV3-2,TRBJ1-2,.,CASSQVPGIPRGYTF
TRBV10-3,TRBJ2-2,.,CAISESQGGTGELFF
TRBV7-2,TRBJ1-1,.,CASSRTGHMDTEAFF
TRBV20-1,TRBJ2-7,few,CSAGSGEQYF
TRBV7-9,TRBJ1-6,.,CASRGGTTENSPLHF
TRBV6-5,TRBJ2-5,few,CASSYSGAGKETQYF
TRBV5-6,TRBJ1-6,.,CASSLYAGLANSPLHF
TRBV27,TRBJ2-3,.,CATAGVFSTDTQYF
TRBV11-2,TRBJ2-3,.,CASSLEAGEPDTQYF
TRBV13,TRBJ2-7,.,CASSLRGREPYEQYF
TRBV5-1,TRBJ1-1,.,CASSTETGLNTEAFF
TRBV9,TRBJ2-5,.,CASSVEAGGPRETQYF
TRBV10-1,TRBJ2-2,.,CASSTDRGIAGELFF
TRBV2,TRBJ2-2,.,CAIAAGLADTGELFF
TRBV18,TRBJ2-7,.,CASSRLPGQGAYEQYF
TRBV7-8,TRBJ2-7,.,CASSAAHEQYF
TRBV11-2,TRBJ1-3,.,CASSPGGNHIYF